These T cell receptor beta chains were read from a single sample in a study of shared clonotypes between healthy human individuals. Only in-frame clones appear in the TCRdb table, and some are missing; sequencing was by immunoSEQ multiplex PCR. This sample has about 2 million clones, with around 96% found just once. Sequencing input: naive CD8+ T cells sorted from blood. The receptors come from a man younger than 30 in good health. Each CDR3 is given without its conserved first and last residue. Clone sizes are given selectively: once, few, many, or a class where the clone is expanded.

length,size,V,J,CDR3
14,NA,TRBV4-1,TRBJ2-7,ASSLQSGEGAYEQY
14,once,TRBV27,TRBJ2-1,ASSFIGTSGTDGQF
14,NA,TRBV5-4,TRBJ2-7,ASTDPSGDGPYEQY
14,NA,TRBV5-6,TRBJ2-1,ASSSWLADLHNEQF
11,NA,TRBV18,TRBJ1-1,ASSPVGGTEAF
11,NA,TRBV19,TRBJ2-7,ASSPGVGYEQY
11,NA,TRBV6-1,TRBJ1-1,ASSEVIGTEAF
16,NA,TRBV9,TRBJ1-5,ASSLLTVSGYSNQPQH
14,NA,TRBV7-9,TRBJ2-3,ASSFHPGIFGDTQY
12,NA,TRBV6-1,TRBJ2-7,ASSDEQASYEQY
13,NA,TRBV6-5,TRBJ1-2,ASSSDREGIYGYT
12,NA,TRBV27,TRBJ2-7,ASSPIGTLHEQY
10,NA,TRBV19,TRBJ2-7,ATGQGAHEQY
11,NA,TRBV7-9,TRBJ2-3,ASGDSYTDTQY
11,NA,TRBV7-9,TRBJ2-5,ASRAVTQETQY
11,NA,TRBV10-1,TRBJ1-1,ASGDRGPLEAF
12,once,TRBV13,TRBJ2-5,ASSSTGNGETQY
14,NA,TRBV27,TRBJ2-2,ASSFSVGELTGELF